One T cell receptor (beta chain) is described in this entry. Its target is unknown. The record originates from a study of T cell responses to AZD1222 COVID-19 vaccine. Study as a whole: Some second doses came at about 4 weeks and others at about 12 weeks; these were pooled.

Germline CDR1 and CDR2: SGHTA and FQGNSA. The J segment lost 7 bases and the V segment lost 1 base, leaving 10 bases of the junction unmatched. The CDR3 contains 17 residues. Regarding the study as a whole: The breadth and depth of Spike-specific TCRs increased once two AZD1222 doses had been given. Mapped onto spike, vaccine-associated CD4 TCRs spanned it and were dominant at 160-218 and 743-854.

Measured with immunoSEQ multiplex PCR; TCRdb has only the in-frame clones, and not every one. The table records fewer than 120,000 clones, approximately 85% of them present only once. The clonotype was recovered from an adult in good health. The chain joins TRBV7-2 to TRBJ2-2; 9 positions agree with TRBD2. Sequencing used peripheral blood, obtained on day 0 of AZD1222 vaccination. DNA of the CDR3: TGTGCCAGCAGCTTAGGAATCGCGGGGGGGCCGGACGGGGAGCTGTTTTTT. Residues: CASSLGIAGGPDGELFF.